The T cell receptor (beta chain) described here comes from a study of regulatory T cells in long-lasting Graves disease. Time point reported: newly diagnosed GD, antithyroid drugs for less than 3 months. Extracted PBMC RNA gave rise to the TCR library. CDR1 is LNHNV, CDR2 YYDKDF, per germline (reference sequence). The ends were cut back, 5 bases at V and 2 bases at J, with 10 bases in the middle. The CDR3 is 13 residues long. For TCR beta, libraries came from iRepertoire HTBI primers and Arm-PCR of CDR3 regions. TCRdb called the multiplex PCR reads again in MiXCR, with one record for every CDR3 protein. The data hold about 620,000 distinct CDR3 sequences, with around 15% observed a single time. This same sample was also taken into another study, of T cells in Graves' hyperthyroidism and ophthalmopathy.

V gene TRBV15 combines with J gene TRBJ2-7; D tentatively reads TRBD1 or TRBD2 (5 bases each). The starting material was peripheral blood mononuclear cells (PBMCs), obtained at new diagnosis, from a patient treated with antithyroid drugs. This TCR came from a young woman with Graves disease. The CDR3 bases are TGTGCCACCAGCCGGGACCACCCCTACGAGCAGTACTTC. Translated: CATSRDHPYEQYF.